The clone carrying this T cell receptor beta chain was seen only a few times. No antigen is known for it. This sample was included in a study of CD8 T cells in ankylosing spondylitis. Study-level points and caveats: It appeared that ankylosing spondylitis blood was characterized by a TCR beta motif of several highly homologous variants.

V shed 2 bases and J shed 7 bases, with 14 bases lying between them. Germline V gives CDR1 SEHNR, CDR2 FQNEAQ (reference sequence). This CDR3 comprises 14 residues. TCRdb processed the 5' RACE reads anew with MiXCR; each CDR3 protein has one entry. The sample records roughly 470,000 distinct CDR3 sequences, 25% to 30% being singletons. V and J are TRBV7-9 and TRBJ2-5; D call uncertain. The source material was blood, either unsorted or a sorted T cell fraction (not recorded which). This sequence was found in a male donor with ankylosing spondylitis. CDR3 nucleotides: TGTGCCAGCAGCTTATTACGGACGCAGCCGACCCAGTACTTC. Amino acids: CASSLLRTQPTQYF.